A single sample gave rise to the 17 T cell receptor beta chains below, sequenced in a study of cytomegalovirus exposure and HLA in healthy donors. With 60 Vbeta and 13 Jbeta primers, the PCR was carried out. Here immunoSEQ multiplex PCR was the method, and the copy in TCRdb shows in-frame clones only, minus some. The sample lists fewer than 80,000 clones; about 81% were seen once. Sequenced input: PBMCs. The receptors shown here come from a woman aged 25-40 years in good health and CMV-seronegative.

The chain uses TRBV6-6 and TRBJ2-1, with no clear D. Deletions cut 0 bases from V and 9 bases from J, with 9 bases between. From germline, CDR1 is MNHNY and CDR2 SVGAGI (reference sequence). The CDR3 runs to 13 residues. The CDR3, as DNA: TGTGCCAGCAGTTACTCATTGGGCTTTGAGCAGTTCTTC. Its translation is CASSYSLGFEQFF.

The CDR3 DNA reads TGTGCCAGCAGATCGCCCGGGACACTCGCAGATACGCAGTATTTT. Translation gives CASRSPGTLADTQYF. This chain connects TRBV5-5 to TRBJ2-3; D possibly corresponds to TRBD1 (6 bases). The CDR3 is 15 amino acids. V lost 5 bases, J lost 4 bases, and 17 bases lay in between. Germline V gene sequence: CDR1 SGHKS, CDR2 YYEKEE (reference sequence).

The chain joins TRBV7-3 to TRBJ2-1, with D maybe TRBD2 (8 bases). CDR3 length: 15 residues. From germline, CDR1 is SGHTA and CDR2 FQGTGA. V gave up 3 bases and J gave up 2 bases, with 11 bases separating them. CDR3 residues: CASSFSGTAYNEQFF. CDR3 in DNA: TGTGCCAGCAGCTTTAGCGGGACAGCCTACAATGAGCAGTTCTTC.

The chain combines TRBV19 with TRBJ2-1; 9 nucleotides match TRBD1. This CDR3 spans 16 amino acids. The V and J ends lost 7 bases and 4 bases, in that order; junction bases with no gene match: 11. Germline CDR1 LNHDA, CDR2 SQIVND (reference sequence). The CDR3 reads CASTPRTGEVYNEQFF. Here the CDR3 DNA reads TGTGCCAGTACTCCACGGACAGGGGAGGTTTACAATGAGCAGTTCTTC.

The chain combines TRBV7-3 with TRBJ2-1; TRBD1 is a possible D gene (6 bases). Germline CDR1 and CDR2: SGHTA and FQGTGA. Trimming shortened V by 0 bases and J by 9 bases, and 9 bases separated the two germline ends. The CDR3 loop spans 13 amino acids. CDR3 coding DNA: TGTGCCAGCAGCTTAACACAAGGGGGTGAGCAGTTCTTC. It codes for CASSLTQGGEQFF.

The rearrangement links TRBV5-8 to TRBJ2-3; 9 bases are a match to TRBD2. Germline V gene sequence: CDR1 SGHTS, CDR2 YDEGEE. Losses at the gene ends were 4 bases for V and 3 bases for J; bases not matched to a gene: 9. This CDR3 is 16 amino acids long. Here the CDR3 DNA reads TGTGCCAGCAGCCTCGGGCTAGCGGGATCTACAGATACGCAGTATTTT. Translation: CASSLGLAGSTDTQYF.

A word on this clone: One end of the junction does not line up with germline, which may come from a read error. The rearrangement links TRBV5-8 to TRBJ1-1; D may be TRBD1 (5 bases). The CDR3 is 15 amino acids. Germline loops: CDR1 SGHTS, CDR2 YDEGEE. Here the CDR3 DNA reads TGTGCTAGCAGTCGTCGGGGGGAGATGAACACTGAAGCTTTCTTT. It yields the protein CASSRRGEMNTEAFF.

The table lists this clone with a count of one. The chain recombines TRBV30 with TRBJ2-7, with D perhaps TRBD2 (5 bases). Germline V gives CDR1 GTSNPN, CDR2 SVGIG (reference sequence). Trimming shortened V by 1 base and J by 3 bases, and 13 bases separated the two germline ends. The CDR3 is 14 residues long. As DNA, the CDR3 is TGTGCCTGGAGTGGAGGGTCAATATTCTACGAGCAGTACTTC. Translating gives CAWSGGSIFYEQYF.

The V call is TRBV18, the J call TRBJ2-7; 12 bases match TRBD2. Germline-derived CDR1 and CDR2 are KGHSH and LQKENI. CDR3 length: 17 residues. J was trimmed by 5 bases and V by 4 bases; bases with no gene match: 12. The CDR3, as DNA: TGTGCCAGCTCACAAAGGGAGACTAGCGGGAGAAGTAACGAGCAGTACTTC. Amino acids: CASSQRETSGRSNEQYF.

The table lists this clone with a few counts. The sample contains more than one DNA sequence encoding this CDR3. CDR3 loop: CSSRRGLAYEQYF. The CDR3 DNA is TGTTCTAGCAGAAGGGGGCTGGCCTACGAGCAGTACTTC. The rearrangement links TRBV7-9 to TRBJ2-7; 7 positions agree with TRBD1. The CDR3 covers 13 residues. CDR1 is SEHNR, CDR2 FQNEAQ, per germline (reference sequence).

This chain links TRBV6-6 with TRBJ2-1; D might be TRBD1 (6 bases). Germline CDR1 MNHNY, CDR2 SVGAGI (reference sequence). The germline V and J ends were trimmed by 4 bases and 0 bases, with 13 bases remaining between them. The CDR3 runs to 16 residues. The CDR3 nucleotides read TGTGCCAGCAGTTCGGACAGTCTCAGCTCCTACAATGAGCAGTTCTTC. It encodes CASSSDSLSSYNEQFF.

J is TRBJ2-3 and V is TRBV15; 9 bases fit TRBD1. There are 16 residues in the CDR3. CDR1 is LNHNV and CDR2 is YYDKDF in the germline V gene (reference sequence). V dropped 3 bases and J dropped 5; count of bases not matched to a gene: 9. The CDR3 coding sequence is TGTGCCACCAGCAGGGATTGGACAGGGGAGGGAGATACGCAGTATTTT. It specifies CATSRDWTGEGDTQYF.

The chain employs TRBV29-1 and TRBJ1-2; a possible D gene is TRBD1 (6 bases). The germline CDR1 and CDR2 sequences are SQVTM and ANQGSEA. This CDR3 contains 12 residues. Trimming cost V 5 bases and J 4 bases, with 11 bases left between them. The DNA for the CDR3 is TGCAGCGTTACAGGGATCGGCTATGGCTACACCTTC. Translation gives CSVTGIGYGYTF.

There are a few counts of this clone. CDR3 in DNA: TGTGCCAGTAGTATTGACGGGAGGGCCGATGAGACCCAGTACTTC. Protein sequence: CASSIDGRADETQYF. This chain uses TRBV19 with TRBJ2-5; 8 positions match TRBD2. The CDR3 is made up of 15 amino acids. V was pared by 3 bases and J by 5 bases, with 8 bases of the junction left unmatched. From germline, CDR1 is LNHDA and CDR2 SQIVND (reference sequence).

There are a few counts of this clone. One junction end disagrees with the germline gene, perhaps due to a read error. The chain uses TRBV19 and TRBJ1-2; D is undetermined. The length of the CDR3 is 14 residues. Germline V gene data show CDR1 as LNHDA and CDR2 as SQIVND (reference sequence). The chain's CDR3 is CSSCKEKAAYGYTF. The CDR3 bases are TGTTCCAGTTGCAAAGAGAAGGCGGCCTACGGCTACACCTTC.

CDR3 coding DNA: TGTGCCAGCAGCTTATCGGGCGGGACCCAAGAGACCCAGTACTTC. It translates to CASSLSGGTQETQYF. The rearrangement uses TRBV7-2 and TRBJ2-5; tentative D call: TRBD2 (6 bases). The CDR3 spans 15 residues. Trimming stripped 2 bases from V and 1 base from J, with 11 bases between. Germline values: CDR1 SGHTA, CDR2 FQGNSA. Variable domain in full (rest from reference TRBV7-2 and TRBJ2-5): GAGVSQSPSNKVTEKGKDVELRCDPISGHTALYWYRQSLGQGLEFLIYFQGNSAPDKSGLPSDRFSAERTGGSVSTLTIQRTQQEDSAVYLCASSLSGGTQETQYFGPGTRLLVL.

The chain combines TRBV9 with TRBJ2-3; D possibly corresponds to TRBD2 (6 bases). The length of the CDR3 is 15 residues. The V gene's germline CDR1 is SGDLS and CDR2 YYNGEE. Trimming removed 0 bases from V and 1 base from J, with 9 bases in between. CDR3 DNA: TGTGCCAGCAGCGTAGAGGTAGCGGGCACAGATACGCAGTATTTT. Translation: CASSVEVAGTDTQYF.